This T cell receptor beta chain originates from a study of blood T cell repertoires in COVID-19. Study as a whole: COVID-19 samples collected from the United States, Italy and Spain covered acute and convalescent phases. PBMCs, B-cell-depleted T cells, or T cells provided the cDNA or gDNA that made up the material.

Per the original data handling: How many nucleated cells were present was estimated from reference gene primer amplification. Profiling relied on immunoSEQ multiplex PCR, and the TCRdb table lists in-frame clones only, not all of them. V and J calls and clone size are those listed in that table; D and trimming were worked out from the DNA. This sample has more than 250,000 clones; around 88% occur once, and the top ten carry approximately 2%. Germline CDR1 reads SEHNR; CDR2 reads FQNEAQ (reference sequence). Trimming removed 5 bases from V and 4 bases from J; junction bases left unmatched: 10. CDR3 length: 16 residues.

This receptor was taken from a woman aged 25-40 years who had recovered from COVID-19. Sample: peripheral blood. V is TRBV7-9 and J is TRBJ2-7; TRBD2 aligns across 11 bases. The CDR3 sequence is CASSPLTGTSGYEQYF. The CDR3 DNA follows: TGTGCCAGCAGCCCGTTAACGGGGACTAGCGGATACGAGCAGTACTTC.